Following are 30 T cell receptor beta chains from one sample sequenced in a study of metastatic and nonmetastatic thyroid tumors. All patients reached thyroid surgery having received no treatment beforehand. TCRdb re-clonotyped the PCR reads via MiXCR. There are about 20,000 clones in the sample; about a third occur only once, and 29% lies in the top ten. The specimen was tumor tissue. Source of these receptors: a female donor with papillary thyroid cancer or a benign thyroid nodule (not recorded which). Some clones in this sample may be carry-over from other donors' samples.

This clone was seen more than once but under ten times. V gene TRBV28 combines with J gene TRBJ1-1, with a tentative D call TRBD1 (6 bases). CDR3 size: 15 residues. The V gene's germline CDR1 is MDHEN and CDR2 SYDVKM. V gave up 5 bases and J gave up 11 bases, with 24 bases separating them. The CDR3 protein is CASSQLARGAAVAFF. The DNA for the CDR3 is TGTGCCAGCAGTCAACTCGCAAGGGGGGCAGCAGTTGCTTTCTTT.

CDR3 coding DNA: TGTGCCACCAGTGACGAGACAGGGGACTATGGCTACACCTTC. It specifies CATSDETGDYGYTF. This sequence joins TRBV24-1 and TRBJ1-2; 8 bases are shared with TRBD1. V dropped 4 bases and J dropped 3; count of bases not matched to a gene: 3. Germline V gene lookup returns CDR1 KGHDR and CDR2 SFDVKD. The CDR3 length is 14 residues.

This clone has just a few counts. This chain links TRBV6-1 with TRBJ2-3; the match to TRBD1 covers 8 bases. Germline loops: CDR1 MNHNS, CDR2 SASEGT. V lost 10 bases, J lost 7 bases, and 7 bases stayed unmatched. The CDR3 is made up of 12 amino acids. CDR3 amino acids: CANGQGGHTQYF. The DNA of the CDR3 is TGTGCCAACGGACAGGGTGGGCATACGCAGTATTTT.

This chain connects TRBV6-1 to TRBJ2-1; the D gene could be TRBD1 or TRBD2 (5 bases each). The CDR3 has 12 residues. Germline lookup yields CDR1 MNHNS and CDR2 SASEGT. V was clipped by 6 bases and J by 10 bases, with 13 bases between them. The CDR3 bases are TGTGCCAGCAGGGACGGGGCGGGCGAGCAGTTCTTC. Translating it yields CASRDGAGEQFF.

This clone occurred a few times. The chain combines TRBV2 with TRBJ2-4; D unresolved. Germline CDR1 is SNHLY and CDR2 is FYNNEI. CDR3 length equals 14 residues. V lost 3 bases, J lost 1 base, and 7 bases lay in between. The CDR3 spells CASSDAEAKNIQYF. CDR3 DNA sequence: TGTGCCAGCAGTGACGCGGAGGCCAAAAACATTCAGTACTTC.

This clone was found a few times. The chain is built from TRBV6-4 and TRBJ2-1, with 10 bases fitting TRBD2. The germline V gene has CDR1 MRHNA and CDR2 SNTAGT. With 2 bases clipped from V and 6 bases from J, the junction kept 1 base outside the gene matches. CDR3 length equals 14 residues. The DNA of the CDR3 is TGTGCCAGCAGTGACGGACTAGCGGTCAATGAGCAGTTCTTC. It encodes CASSDGLAVNEQFF.

This clone is categorized as large (0.1 to 1%). The V call is TRBV12-3 or TRBV12-4, the J call TRBJ1-1; maybe TRBD1 (5 bases). The CDR3 is made up of 15 amino acids. The V end lost 8 bases, the J end lost 4 bases, and 20 bases lay between the germline ends. Written as DNA, the CDR3 is TGTGCCAGCCTCCCCCCGGGGGGTTGGGGCACTGAAGCTTTCTTT. Translating gives CASLPPGGWGTEAFF.

This sequence joins TRBV19 and TRBJ1-2; possible D gene TRBD1, 5 bases. The V gene's germline CDR1 is LNHDA and CDR2 SQIVND (reference sequence). The CDR3 is 14 amino acids. The V gene lost 7 bases and the J gene lost 8 bases, with 20 bases spanning the gap. CDR3: CASKKSRSGGGYTF. For the CDR3, the DNA is TGTGCCAGTAAGAAGTCCCGGTCCGGGGGGGGCTACACCTTC.

There are a few counts of this clone. Here the CDR3 reads CASTNSLPGELFF. For the CDR3, the DNA is TGTGCCAGCACTAACAGCCTGCCCGGGGAGCTGTTTTTT. J is TRBJ2-2 and V is TRBV6-1; D unclear. Germline lookup yields CDR1 MNHNS and CDR2 SASEGT. Between the trimmed V and J ends, which lost 7 bases and 6 bases, there was a span of 12 bases. The CDR3 is 13 residues long.

The chain has TRBV12-5 and TRBJ2-3; TRBD2 agrees at 11 bases. There are 16 residues in the CDR3. V lost 9 bases and J lost 2; bases outside the gene matches: 10. Germline CDR1 is LGHNT and CDR2 is FRNRAP. CDR3: CASALGLAGYTDTQYF. The CDR3, as DNA: TGTGCTAGCGCCCTCGGACTAGCGGGCTACACAGATACGCAGTATTTT. Full variable domain (missing parts from reference TRBV12-5 and TRBJ2-3): DARVTQTPRHKVTEMGQEVTMRCQPILGHNTVFWYRQTMMQGLELLAYFRNRAPLDDSGMPKDRFSAEMPDATLATLKIQPSEPRDSAVYFCASALGLAGYTDTQYFGPGTRLTVL.

In its sample, this clone was seen a few times. The chain uses TRBV6-1 and TRBJ1-2; D unresolved. This CDR3 region has 13 residues. V was trimmed by 0 bases and J by 3 bases, leaving 5 bases between them. From germline, CDR1 is MNHNS and CDR2 SASEGT. CDR3 sequence (DNA): TGTGCCAGCAGTGAAGCTGTGGACTATGGCTACACCTTC. It codes for CASSEAVDYGYTF.

The chain links TRBV11-2 to TRBJ2-7; D ambiguous. This CDR3 spans 14 amino acids. The germline CDR1 and CDR2 sequences are SGHAT and FQNNGV. V lost 1 base and J 3 bases, leaving 10 bases between the germline ends. The CDR3 DNA sequence: TGTGCCAGCAGCTTAGGGGCGGTTTACTACGAGCAGTACTTC. It yields the protein CASSLGAVYYEQYF.

This sequence joins TRBV6-1 and TRBJ2-7; 8 bases are shared with TRBD1. With 3 bases clipped from V and 5 bases from J, the junction kept 9 bases outside the gene matches. This CDR3 is built from 15 residues. The germline gives CDR1 MNHNS, CDR2 SASEGT. CDR3 in amino acids: CASSESQGAPHEQYF. In nucleotides, the CDR3 is TGTGCCAGCAGTGAGTCTCAGGGGGCGCCCCACGAGCAGTACTTC.

The chain uses TRBV5-1 and TRBJ1-2; D gene ambiguous. Trimming cost V 0 bases and J 7 bases, with 16 bases left between them. The CDR3 spans 15 residues. Germline loops: CDR1 SGHRS, CDR2 YFSETQ. The CDR3 spells CASSLAPFTGGGYTF. Here the CDR3 DNA reads TGCGCCAGCAGCTTGGCGCCCTTCACCGGCGGTGGCTACACCTTC.

This clone was recorded a few times. V is TRBV25-1 and J is TRBJ2-5; 7 bases align to TRBD1. The germline CDR1 and CDR2 sequences are MGHDK and SYGVNS. V lost 7 bases and J lost 9; bases outside the gene matches: 8. This CDR3 contains 12 residues. CDR3 region: CASNQGTVPQYF. The CDR3 DNA sequence: TGTGCCAGCAATCAAGGGACAGTTCCCCAGTACTTC.

This clone appeared many times. V is TRBV27 and J is TRBJ1-4; 8 bases are shared with TRBD1. The CDR3 consists of 17 residues. CDR1 MNHEY and CDR2 SMNVEV come from the germline V gene (reference sequence). The V segment lost 0 bases and the J segment 3 bases; nucleotides outside the gene matches: 6. The DNA of the CDR3 is TGTGCCAGCAGTTTATCGGGCAGGGGGCTATCTAATGAAAAACTGTTTTTT. It yields the protein CASSLSGRGLSNEKLFF.

This clone was picked up a small number of times. The chain couples TRBV19 to TRBJ1-5; 10 nucleotides align to TRBD1. Germline-derived CDR1 and CDR2 are LNHDA and SQIVND (reference sequence). The trim removed 5 bases at V and 6 bases at J, leaving 4 bases unmatched. The CDR3 is made up of 14 amino acids. This chain's CDR3 is CASSGTGVGQPQHF. The CDR3 coding sequence is TGTGCCAGTAGTGGGACAGGGGTGGGTCAGCCCCAGCATTTT.

This clone was counted a few times. The V and J genes are TRBV28 and TRBJ1-6, with D possibly TRBD1 on 5 matching bases. The CDR3 is 13 amino acids. The V gene's germline CDR1 is MDHEN and CDR2 SYDVKM. The V gene lost 9 bases and the J gene lost 14 bases, with 20 bases spanning the gap. The CDR3 reads CASTGAPPRTLHF. CDR3 DNA: TGTGCCAGTACTGGGGCACCCCCGCGAACCCTCCACTTT.

The chain is built from TRBV2 and TRBJ2-7; 14 nucleotides match TRBD2. V was pared by 0 bases and J by 4 bases, with 5 bases of the junction left unmatched. There are 17 residues in the CDR3. Germline CDR1 reads SNHLY; CDR2 reads FYNNEI. CDR3 residues: CASSEALGLAGAYEQYF. CDR3 bases: TGTGCCAGCAGTGAAGCTTTGGGACTAGCGGGAGCGTACGAGCAGTACTTC.

The chain has TRBV6-2 or TRBV6-3 and TRBJ1-3, with D uncertain. Per the germline V gene, CDR1 is MNHEY and CDR2 is SVGEGT. This CDR3 contains 16 residues. Between the trimmed V and J ends, which lost 0 bases and 0 bases, there was a span of 9 bases. In DNA, the CDR3 is TGTGCCAGCAGTTACTCACGTACCAGCTCTGGAAACACCATATATTTT. Amino acid sequence: CASSYSRTSSGNTIYF.

The chain carries TRBV27 and TRBJ1-2; D unresolved. The CDR3 sequence is 14 residues long. Trimming cost V 4 bases and J 8 bases, with 17 bases left between them. Per germline, CDR1 MNHEY and CDR2 SMNVEV (reference sequence). The CDR3 coding sequence is TGTGCCAGCAGTTCCTCCCGGGCTACTGGGGGCTACACCTTC. It encodes CASSSSRATGGYTF.

The chain combines TRBV7-2 with TRBJ2-5, with D perhaps TRBD2 (5 bases). Germline V gene data show CDR1 as SGHTA and CDR2 as FQGNSA. There are 14 residues in the CDR3. Trimming stripped 3 bases from V and 2 bases from J, with 10 bases between. The CDR3: CASSLASPQETQYF. In nucleotides, the CDR3 is TGTGCCAGCAGCTTGGCTAGCCCACAAGAGACCCAGTACTTC.

The chain combines TRBV11-2 with TRBJ1-5; 7 nucleotides align to TRBD1. V gave up 1 base and J gave up 1 base; unmatched junction bases: 1. The germline CDR1 and CDR2 sequences are SGHAT and FQNNGV. The length of the CDR3 is 15 residues. CDR3 sequence reads: CASSLGQGSNQPQHF. The DNA for the CDR3 is TGTGCCAGCAGCTTAGGACAGGGCAGCAATCAGCCCCAGCATTTT.

This clone occurred a few times. The rearrangement links TRBV6-1 to TRBJ1-2; TRBD1 agrees at 10 bases. The length of the CDR3 is 14 residues. CDR1 and CDR2 (germline): MNHNS, SASEGT. The V segment lost 2 bases and the J segment 8 bases; nucleotides outside the gene matches: 5. The DNA for the CDR3 is TGTGCCAGCAGTGAAAGGGGACAGGGGTACGGCTACACCTTC. Translation gives CASSERGQGYGYTF.

For this clone: One junction end does not reproduce the germline sequence, and a read error may be involved. The chain joins TRBV5-1 to TRBJ2-7, with D tentatively TRBD2 (5 bases). This CDR3 has 11 residues. Looked up from germline, CDR1 is SGHRS and CDR2 is YFSETQ. The CDR3 DNA follows: TGCGCCAGCAACAAAGACTACGAGCGGTACTTC. As protein: CASNKDYERYF.

The CDR3 DNA sequence: TGTGCCAGCAGTCCAAACGGGGGCCGCGGGGGCAATGAGCAGTTCTTC. Amino acid sequence: CASSPNGGRGGNEQFF. The J gene is TRBJ2-1, the V gene TRBV6-4; tentatively, D is TRBD2 (7 bases). The CDR3 is made up of 16 amino acids. Trimming left V 5 bases short and J 6 bases short, with 20 bases between. Germline V lookup: CDR1 MRHNA, CDR2 SNTAGT.

This chain connects TRBV6-1 to TRBJ1-1; maybe TRBD1 (5 bases). CDR3 length: 13 amino acids. Germline assignment: CDR1 MNHNS and CDR2 SASEGT. V was shortened by 7 bases and J by 2 bases, with 11 bases between the two germline ends. The chain's CDR3 is CASTPTVNTEAFF. In DNA form, the CDR3 reads TGTGCCAGCACCCCGACAGTTAACACTGAAGCTTTCTTT.

The rearrangement joins TRBV7-2 to TRBJ1-6, with unresolved D. Between the trimmed V and J ends, which lost 2 bases and 4 bases, there was a span of 9 bases. CDR1 is SGHTA, CDR2 FQGNSA, per germline. This CDR3 comprises 15 residues. The CDR3 bases are TGTGCCAGCAGCTTATGGTCAAGTTATAATTCACCCCTCCACTTT. It specifies CASSLWSSYNSPLHF.

The chain links TRBV7-2 to TRBJ2-7, with D unresolved. Per the germline V gene, CDR1 is SGHTA and CDR2 is FQGNSA. The CDR3 contains 15 residues. Deletions cut 1 base from V and 3 bases from J, with 13 bases between. The DNA of the CDR3 is TGTGCCAGCAGCTTAGGGCAGCCCGACCTCTACGAGCAGTACTTC. Translated, it gives CASSLGQPDLYEQYF.

This sequence joins TRBV11-3 and TRBJ2-1; D could derive from TRBD1 or TRBD2 (5 bases each). The V gene lost 5 bases and the J gene lost 8 bases, with 7 bases spanning the gap. Germline-derived CDR1 and CDR2 are SGHNT and YENEEA. The CDR3 length is 11 residues. The CDR3 loop is CASSRDHEQFF. The CDR3 nucleotides are TGTGCCAGCAGCCGGGACCATGAGCAGTTCTTC.